This T cell receptor beta chain was found in a study of neurological immune-mediated disorders. One entry per CDR3 protein, called by TCRdb with MiXCR from the 5' RACE reads. The sample carries roughly 100,000 distinct CDR3 sequences, 3.5% to 4% recorded once. This clonotype has a count of ten or more. The CDR3 covers 12 residues. V was cut by 5 bases and J by 2 bases, with 10 bases left in between. Germline assignment: CDR1 DFQATT and CDR2 SNEGSKA (reference sequence). Sequencing was carried out using PBMCs. This chain joins TRBV20-1 and TRBJ2-7; maybe TRBD2 (6 bases). The clonotype originates from a woman under 30 with multiple sclerosis. CDR3: CSAPSDPYEQYF. The CDR3 DNA reads TGCAGTGCTCCTAGCGATCCCTACGAGCAGTACTTC.